This is a list of T cell receptor beta chains from one sample in a study of shared clonotypes between healthy human individuals. Clones were sequenced by immunoSEQ multiplex PCR, and TCRdb holds only the in-frame ones, with some missing. The sample yields roughly 1,800,000 clones, just under 95% seen once. The sample comprised naive CD8+ T cells sorted from blood. The origin of the receptors is a young man in good health. CDR3s include the opening cysteine and the closing phenylalanine or tryptophan. A D gene is named only where the DNA matches it firmly.

V	D	J	CDR3	DNA
TRBV29-1	-	TRBJ2-1	CSVEELASQNEQFF	TGCAGCGTTGAAGAATTAGCGTCCCAAAATGAGCAGTTCTTC
TRBV6-6	-	TRBJ1-2	CASSYAGYTF	TGTGCCAGCAGTTACGCTGGCTACACCTTC
TRBV28	-	TRBJ2-7	CASSPFAPAYEQYF	TGTGCCAGCAGTCCTTTTGCTCCTGCCTACGAGCAGTACTTC
TRBV11-3	-	TRBJ1-5	CASSLPPGLNQPQHF	TGTGCCAGCAGCTTACCCCCGGGTCTCAATCAGCCCCAGCATTTT
TRBV5-4	-	TRBJ2-3	CASSLGPDSTDTQYF	TGTGCCAGCAGCTTGGGTCCAGATAGCACAGATACGCAGTATTTT
TRBV27	TRBD1	TRBJ1-5	CASSLSWRDRGYQPQHF	TGTGCCAGCAGTTTATCGTGGAGGGACAGGGGATATCAGCCCCAGCATTTT
TRBV29-1	TRBD1	TRBJ1-1	CSVDRPGQGIFFVGDTEAFF	TGCAGCGTTGACCGTCCGGGACAGGGGATTTTTTTCGTTGGGGACACTGAAGCTTTCTTT
TRBV2	-	TRBJ2-7	CASSERIYEQYF	TGTGCCAGCAGTGAACGGATCTACGAGCAGTACTTC
TRBV7-2	TRBD1	TRBJ1-4	CASSVTGTGGPPDEKLFF	TGTGCCAGCAGCGTTACCGGGACAGGGGGCCCCCCGGATGAAAAACTGTTTTTT
TRBV10-3	TRBD1	TRBJ2-7	CAISEPGQGGSEQYF	TGTGCCATCAGTGAGCCGGGACAGGGGGGGTCGGAGCAGTACTTC
TRBV27	TRBD1	TRBJ1-2	CASSLTGTGINYGYTF	TGTGCCAGCAGTCTTACCGGGACAGGGATTAACTATGGCTACACCTTC
TRBV4-1	-	TRBJ2-7	CASSQGKAYEQYF	TGCGCCAGCAGCCAAGGGAAGGCCTACGAGCAGTACTTC
TRBV6-5	-	TRBJ1-5	CATGVQPQHF	TGTGCCACAGGGGTGCAGCCCCAGCATTTT
TRBV4-3	TRBD2	TRBJ2-7	CASSQDRVGTSGEQYF	TGCGCCAGCAGCCAAGATAGGGTGGGGACTAGCGGCGAGCAGTACTTC
TRBV6-5	-	TRBJ1-2	CASSYSQYYGYTF	TGTGCCAGCAGTTACTCACAGTACTATGGCTACACCTTC
TRBV11-2	-	TRBJ2-7	CASSPGTNEQYF	TGTGCCAGCAGCCCAGGGACAAACGAGCAGTACTTC
TRBV4-1	TRBD2	TRBJ2-7	CASSQIGTRTYEQYF	TGCGCCAGCAGCCAGATCGGGACTAGAACCTACGAGCAGTACTTC
TRBV29-1	TRBD1	TRBJ1-2	CSVIRGTGYGYTF	TGCAGCGTTATCCGCGGGACAGGCTATGGCTACACCTTC
TRBV6-5	-	TRBJ1-1	CASSYSENTEAFF	TGTGCCAGCAGTTACTCGGAAAACACTGAAGCTTTCTTT
TRBV2	-	TRBJ2-1	CASARVDNEQFF	TGTGCCAGCGCCAGGGTGGACAATGAGCAGTTCTTC
TRBV7-6	-	TRBJ2-2	CASSGTMNTGELFF	TGTGCCAGCAGCGGTACAATGAACACCGGGGAGCTGTTTTTT